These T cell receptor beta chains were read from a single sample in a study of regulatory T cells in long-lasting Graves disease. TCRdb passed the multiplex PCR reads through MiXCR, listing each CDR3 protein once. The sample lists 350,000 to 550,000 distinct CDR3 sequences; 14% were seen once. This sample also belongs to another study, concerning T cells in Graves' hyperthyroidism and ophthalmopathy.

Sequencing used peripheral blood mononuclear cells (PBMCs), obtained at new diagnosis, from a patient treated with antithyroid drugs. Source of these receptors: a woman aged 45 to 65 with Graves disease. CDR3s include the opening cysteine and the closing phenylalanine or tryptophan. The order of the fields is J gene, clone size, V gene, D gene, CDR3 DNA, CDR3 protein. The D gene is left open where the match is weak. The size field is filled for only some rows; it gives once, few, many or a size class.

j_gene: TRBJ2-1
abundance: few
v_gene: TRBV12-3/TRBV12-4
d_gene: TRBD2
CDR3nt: TGTGCCAGCAGTAGACTAGCGGACTACAATGAGCAGTTCTTC
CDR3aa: CASSRLADYNEQFF

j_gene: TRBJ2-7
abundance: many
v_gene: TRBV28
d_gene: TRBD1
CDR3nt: TGTGCCAGCAGTCGCACTGGGACAGGGGCCTACGAGCAGTACTTC
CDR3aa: CASSRTGTGAYEQYF

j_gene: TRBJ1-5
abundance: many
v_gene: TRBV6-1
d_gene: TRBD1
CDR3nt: TGTGCCAGCAGGCCGGGACAGGGGGCGGGGGGCAATCAGCCCCAGCATTTT
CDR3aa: CASRPGQGAGGNQPQHF

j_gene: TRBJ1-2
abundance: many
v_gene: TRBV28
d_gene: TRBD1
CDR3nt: TGTGCCAGCAGTTTGGGGGGACAGGTGACGAACTATGGCTACACCTTC
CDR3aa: CASSLGGQVTNYGYTF

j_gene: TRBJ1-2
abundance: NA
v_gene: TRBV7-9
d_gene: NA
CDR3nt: TGTGCCAGCAGCTTAGAGGGTTCGGGGAATCGGGGCTATGGCTACACCTTC
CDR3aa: CASSLEGSGNRGYGYTF

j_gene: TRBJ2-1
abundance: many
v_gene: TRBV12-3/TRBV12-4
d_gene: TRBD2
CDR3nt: TGTGCCAGCAGCCCCGGGACTTTGAGCGGGAGGCGCCCCAATGAGCAGTTCTTC
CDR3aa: CASSPGTLSGRRPNEQFF

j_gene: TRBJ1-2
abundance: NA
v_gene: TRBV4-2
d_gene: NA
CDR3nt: TGTGCCAGCAGCCAAGTGGACTTGACAGGCCGGGAGGATAGCTACACCTTC
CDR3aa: CASSQVDLTGREDSYTF

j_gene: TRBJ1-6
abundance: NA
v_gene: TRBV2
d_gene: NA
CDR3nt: TGTGCCAGCGGATTCTCGAGCTCCTATAATTCACCCCTCCACTTT
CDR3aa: CASGFSSSYNSPLHF

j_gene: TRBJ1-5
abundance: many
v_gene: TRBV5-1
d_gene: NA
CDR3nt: TGCGCCAGCAGCCCCTCTCAGCCCCAGCATTTT
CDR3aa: CASSPSQPQHF

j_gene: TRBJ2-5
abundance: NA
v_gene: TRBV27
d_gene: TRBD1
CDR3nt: TGTGCCAGCAGTAACCGGGACAGGAGCCAAGAGACCCAGTACTTC
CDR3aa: CASSNRDRSQETQYF

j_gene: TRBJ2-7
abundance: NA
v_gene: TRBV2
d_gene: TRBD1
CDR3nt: TGTGCCAGCTTGGGGACAGTAGCCTACGAGCAGTACTTC
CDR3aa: CASLGTVAYEQYF

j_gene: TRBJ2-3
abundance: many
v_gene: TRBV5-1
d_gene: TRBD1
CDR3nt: TGCGCCAGCAGCTTGAACAGGGGAGGCACAGATACGCAGTATTTT
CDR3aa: CASSLNRGGTDTQYF

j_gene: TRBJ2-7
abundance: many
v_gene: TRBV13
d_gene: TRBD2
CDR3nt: TGTGCCAGCAGCCGGGGACTACAGAACGAGCAGTACTTC
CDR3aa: CASSRGLQNEQYF

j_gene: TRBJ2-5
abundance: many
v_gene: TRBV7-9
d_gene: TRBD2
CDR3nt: TGTGCCAGCAGCTCGGGACTAGCCGAGTACTTC
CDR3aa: CASSSGLAEYF

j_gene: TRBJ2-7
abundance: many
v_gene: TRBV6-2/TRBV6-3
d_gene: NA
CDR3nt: TGTGCCAGCAGTTATCATGGCAGGGGTAGTGACGAGCAGTACTTC
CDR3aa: CASSYHGRGSDEQYF

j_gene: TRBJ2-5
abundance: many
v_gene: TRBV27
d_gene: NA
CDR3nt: TGTGCCAGCAGTTTATGGCAGGGGCAAGAGACCCAGTACTTC
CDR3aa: CASSLWQGQETQYF

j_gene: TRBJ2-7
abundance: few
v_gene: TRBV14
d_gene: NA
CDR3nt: TGTGCCAGCAGCCAATTGGGTGTCGGCTACGAGCAGTACTTC
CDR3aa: CASSQLGVGYEQYF

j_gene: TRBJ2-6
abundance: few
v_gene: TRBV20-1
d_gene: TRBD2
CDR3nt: TGCAGTGCTACCTCGTCGGGGGGCTCTGGGGCCAACGTCCTGACTTTC
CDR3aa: CSATSSGGSGANVLTF

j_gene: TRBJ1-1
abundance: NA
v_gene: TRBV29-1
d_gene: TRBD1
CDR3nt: TGCAGCGTCTCAGGGGGCAATGGCTTGACTGAAGCTTTCTTT
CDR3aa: CSVSGGNGLTEAFF

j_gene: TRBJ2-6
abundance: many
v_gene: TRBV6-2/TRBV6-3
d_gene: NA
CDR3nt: TGTGCCAGCAGTGCGACCAGGGCAGGGGATGCCAACGTCCTGACTTTC
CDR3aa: CASSATRAGDANVLTF

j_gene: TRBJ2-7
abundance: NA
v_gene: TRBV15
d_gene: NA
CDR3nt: TGTGCCACCAGCAGAGTTCGGGATCTGCCCTACGAGCAGTACTTC
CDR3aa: CATSRVRDLPYEQYF

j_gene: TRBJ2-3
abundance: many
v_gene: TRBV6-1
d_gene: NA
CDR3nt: TGTGCCAGCTCCCGAGAGACAGATACGCAGTATTTT
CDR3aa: CASSRETDTQYF

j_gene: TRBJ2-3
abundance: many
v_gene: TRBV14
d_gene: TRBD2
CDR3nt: TGTGCCAGCAGTCGGACTAGAGTCACAGATACGCAGTATTTT
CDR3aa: CASSRTRVTDTQYF

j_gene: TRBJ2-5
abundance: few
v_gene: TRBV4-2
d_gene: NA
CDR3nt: TGTGCCAGCAGCCAAGAAGGACAGCAAGAGACCCAGTACTTC
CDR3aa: CASSQEGQQETQYF

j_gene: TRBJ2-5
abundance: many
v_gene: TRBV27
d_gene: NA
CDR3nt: TGTGCCAGCAGTTTATCAGCAGGGCTCCGGGAGACCCAGTACTTC
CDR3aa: CASSLSAGLRETQYF

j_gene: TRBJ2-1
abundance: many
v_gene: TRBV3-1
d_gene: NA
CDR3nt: TGTGCCAGCAGCCGAGAAAGGCGTAGCGGTAGCTCCTACAATGAGCAGTTCTTC
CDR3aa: CASSRERRSGSSYNEQFF

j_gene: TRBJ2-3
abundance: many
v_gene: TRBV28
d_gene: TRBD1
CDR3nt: TGTGCCAGCAGAGCTTTGGTCGGACAGGGGGGTACAGATACGCAGTATTTT
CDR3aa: CASRALVGQGGTDTQYF

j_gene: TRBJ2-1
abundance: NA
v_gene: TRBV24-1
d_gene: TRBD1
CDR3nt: TGTGCCACCAGTGGTCTAGGGGGCAGTGAGCAGTTCTTC
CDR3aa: CATSGLGGSEQFF

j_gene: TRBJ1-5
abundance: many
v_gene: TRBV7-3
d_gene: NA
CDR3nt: TGTGCCAGCAGCTTAAGGTTCGGATCGCTTCGCAGGGAATATAGCAATCAGCCCCAGCATTTT
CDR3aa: CASSLRFGSLRREYSNQPQHF

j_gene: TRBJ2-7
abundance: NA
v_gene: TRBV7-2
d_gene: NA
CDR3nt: TGTGCCAGCAGCCTACAGACTACTGGGGAGCAGTACTTC
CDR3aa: CASSLQTTGEQYF

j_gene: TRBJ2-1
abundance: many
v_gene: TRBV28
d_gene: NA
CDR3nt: TGTGCCAGCAGTTTAATTTCAGGGCGCTCCTACAATGAGCAGTTCTTC
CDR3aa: CASSLISGRSYNEQFF

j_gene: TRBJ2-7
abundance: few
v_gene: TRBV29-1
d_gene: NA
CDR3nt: TGCAGCGTTGTCCGGGTAGACGAGCAGTACTTC
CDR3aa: CSVVRVDEQYF

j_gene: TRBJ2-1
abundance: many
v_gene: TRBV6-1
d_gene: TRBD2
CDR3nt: TGTGCCAGCAGTGTACTAGCGGGAATGTACAATGAGCAGTTCTTC
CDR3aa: CASSVLAGMYNEQFF

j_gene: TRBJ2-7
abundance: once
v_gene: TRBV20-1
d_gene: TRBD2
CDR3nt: TGCAGTGCTAGAGCCCTAGCGGGAACGTCCTACGAGCAGTACTTC
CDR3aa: CSARALAGTSYEQYF

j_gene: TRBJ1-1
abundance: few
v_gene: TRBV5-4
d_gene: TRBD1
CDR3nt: TGTGCCAGCAGGCGTTCAGGGGGCCCGAACACTGAAGCTTTCTTT
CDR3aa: CASRRSGGPNTEAFF

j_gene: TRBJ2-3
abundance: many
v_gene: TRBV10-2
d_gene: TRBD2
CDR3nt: TGCGCCAGCAGTGACCGCGCCCTAGCGGGAGGGACAGATACGCAGTATTTT
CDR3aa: CASSDRALAGGTDTQYF

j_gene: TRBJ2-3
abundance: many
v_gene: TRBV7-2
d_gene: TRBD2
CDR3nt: TGTGCCAGCAGCTTAGGGGGAACTAGCGGGAACACAGATACGCAGTATTTT
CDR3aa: CASSLGGTSGNTDTQYF

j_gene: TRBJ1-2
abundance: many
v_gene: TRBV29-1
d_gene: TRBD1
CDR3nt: TGCAGCTCTCGGGGACAGGGGGATCATGGCTACACCTTC
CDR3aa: CSSRGQGDHGYTF

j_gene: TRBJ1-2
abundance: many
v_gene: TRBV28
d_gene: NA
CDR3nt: TGTGCCAGCAGTTCCCGAGGGTCTAACTATGGCTACACCTTC
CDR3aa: CASSSRGSNYGYTF